This TCR beta chain is drawn from a study of cytomegalovirus exposure and HLA in healthy donors. General observations from the study: As confirmed in vitro, three CMV-associated chains were specific for CMV antigens. Reportedly, diagnosis of cytomegalovirus status by the classifier showed high specificity and sensitivity. Cytomegalovirus-associated TCR beta chains were listed, numbering roughly 150. First-cohort TCR clusters were later found to tend to co-occur in the approximately 120 validation repertoires.

This clone was recorded once. The antigen is undetermined. TCRdb's table, derived via immunoSEQ multiplex PCR, lists solely in-frame clones and lacks some. In the table there are tens of thousands of clones, roughly 88% of which are singletons. The CDR3 totals 17 residues. Trimming cost V 4 bases and J 7 bases; bases outside gene matches: 15. CDR1 is SGHTS, CDR2 YDEGEE, per germline. The V and J genes are TRBV5-8 and TRBJ1-5, with TRBD1 identical over 9 bases. This receptor was obtained from a man aged 25-40 years in good health and CMV-seronegative. Sequencing was done on a sample of PBMCs. The CDR3 here is CASSPFEGTGLGQPQHF. The CDR3 DNA reads TGTGCCAGCAGCCCATTCGAAGGGACAGGGCTAGGACAGCCCCAGCATTTT. Drawing the rest from reference TRBV5-8 and TRBJ1-5, the complete variable domain is EAGVTQSPTHLIKTRGQQATLRCSPISGHTSVYWYQQALGLGLQFLLWYDEGEERNRGNFPPRFSGRQFPNYSSELNVNALELEDSALYLCASSPFEGTGLGQPQHFGDGTRLSIL.